This is a list of T cell receptor beta chains from one sample in a study of patients and donors after allogeneic stem cell transplantation. TCRdb analysed the RT-PCR reads with MiXCR anew, one entry per CDR3 protein. Among 390,000 or so distinct CDR3 sequences, roughly 17% were seen once, and the ten largest hold around 7.9%. Material: blood, either unsorted or a sorted T cell fraction (not recorded which). Every receptor here comes from a human donor who was either an allogeneic HSCT recipient or a stem cell or donor lymphocyte infusion donor (not recorded which). It is not recorded whose cells these are; they may come from a transplant donor. Both conserved end residues are part of each CDR3. A D gene is named only where the DNA matches it firmly. Where a row states a size, it is once, few, many or the class of an expanded clone; other rows omit it.

V gene	J gene	D gene	clone size	CDR3 DNA	CDR3 protein
TRBV7-9	TRBJ1-2	TRBD1	few	TGTGCCAGCAGCTTAGGTAGGGAATCCGGACAGGGCTACGGCTACACCTTC	CASSLGRESGQGYGYTF
TRBV20-1	TRBJ2-3	-	few	TGCAGTGCTATAGGACAAACCCTCACAGATACGCAGTATTTT	CSAIGQTLTDTQYF
TRBV2	TRBJ2-2	-	few	TGTGCCAGCGAAACGCCCAGATACACCGGGGAGCTGTTTTTT	CASETPRYTGELFF
TRBV5-1	TRBJ1-6	-	few	TGCGCCAGCAGCTTGTCCCCAGGGGAAAAGAAATCACCCCTCCACTTT	CASSLSPGEKKSPLHF
TRBV7-2	TRBJ2-7	-	-	TGTGCCAGCAGCCCAGACCCGAGGGGGAACGAGCAGTACTTC	CASSPDPRGNEQYF
TRBV4-1	TRBJ2-5	-	-	TGCGCCAGCAGCCAAGAAGGGCGAGCGGAGACCCAGTACTTC	CASSQEGRAETQYF
TRBV6-1	TRBJ2-7	-	-	TGTGCCAGCAGTGAACCGGGACGGTCATACGAGCAGTACTTC	CASSEPGRSYEQYF
TRBV29-1	TRBJ2-1	TRBD2	-	TGCAGCGGGGGGACTAGCGGGAGGGCCAGCCCTCGGAATGAGCAGTTCTTC	CSGGTSGRASPRNEQFF
TRBV5-6	TRBJ2-4	-	few	TGTGCCAGCAGCTTGGCTTATGATGGAGCCAAAAACATTCAGTACTTC	CASSLAYDGAKNIQYF
TRBV7-2	TRBJ1-3	-	-	TGTGCCAGCAGCGCTCAGGGAAACACCATATATTTT	CASSAQGNTIYF
TRBV4-1	TRBJ2-3	-	-	TGCGCCAGCAGCCTAGCGGAGACGGATACGCAGTATTTT	CASSLAETDTQYF
TRBV20-1	TRBJ2-3	-	few	TGCAGTGCTAGAGATTCCGGGTCGGAGACAGATACGCAGTATTTT	CSARDSGSETDTQYF
TRBV18	TRBJ2-1	TRBD1	-	TGTGCCAGCTCACCACCGCGGGACAGGTCCTACAATGAGCAGTTCTTC	CASSPPRDRSYNEQFF
TRBV5-1	TRBJ2-7	TRBD2	once	TGCGCCAGCAGCCCGGGACTAGCGGGTCGATCCTACGAGCAGTACTTC	CASSPGLAGRSYEQYF
TRBV12-3/TRBV12-4	TRBJ2-1	-	many	TGTGCCAGCAGCAAACTAAGGTTCAATGAGCAGTTCTTC	CASSKLRFNEQFF
TRBV6-5	TRBJ1-1	-	few	TGTGCCAGCAGTTACTCGATCTTTACAGGGACGAACACTGAAGCTTTCTTT	CASSYSIFTGTNTEAFF
TRBV20-1	TRBJ1-1	-	many	TGCAGTGCTAGAGATCCCGGCAGGGGAATGGGCGGCACTGAAGCTTTCTTT	CSARDPGRGMGGTEAFF
TRBV3-1	TRBJ1-5	-	once	TGTGCCAGCAGCTTGGGAGGGCAGTACAATCAGCCCCAGCATTTT	CASSLGGQYNQPQHF
TRBV5-6	TRBJ2-5	-	-	TGTGCCAGCAGCTTCCCCCCTTCAGGAGAGACCCAGTACTTC	CASSFPPSGETQYF
TRBV4-1	TRBJ1-2	-	few	TGCGCCAGCAGCCAACTGGTCCGGGCTAACTATGGCTACACCTTC	CASSQLVRANYGYTF
TRBV25-1	TRBJ1-4	-	-	TGTGCCAGCAGTGAGTGGGGGGAAAAACTGTTTTTT	CASSEWGEKLFF
TRBV4-1	TRBJ2-1	-	-	TGCGCCAGCAGCCAAGAGTCATCGACCAGAAACAATGAGCAGTTCTTC	CASSQESSTRNNEQFF
TRBV20-1	TRBJ2-7	TRBD2	-	TGCAGTGCTAGAGAAACAGCGGGAAATCTCGACGAGCAGTACTTC	CSARETAGNLDEQYF
TRBV6-1	TRBJ2-1	TRBD1	-	TGTGCCAGCAGTCACCTGGACAGGCTCAATGAGCAGTTCTTC	CASSHLDRLNEQFF
TRBV5-1	TRBJ2-5	-	once	TGCGCCAGCAGCTTCGACGGGCGGGTGGAGACCCAGTACTTC	CASSFDGRVETQYF
TRBV7-2	TRBJ1-1	TRBD1	-	TGTGCCAGCAGCTTAGCGGGACAGGGGAAGACTGAAGCTTTCTTT	CASSLAGQGKTEAFF
TRBV6-5	TRBJ2-1	TRBD1	few	TGTGCCAGCAGTTCCCGGGGACAGGGAGTAAATGAGCAGTTCTTC	CASSSRGQGVNEQFF
TRBV5-1	TRBJ2-2	-	few	TGCGCCAGCAGATCCAGGGGTCCTCTTAACACCGGGGAGCTGTTTTTT	CASRSRGPLNTGELFF
TRBV12-3/TRBV12-4	TRBJ2-3	-	few	TGTGCCAGCAGTGACGGGGGGCGCACAGATACGCAGTATTTT	CASSDGGRTDTQYF
TRBV7-8	TRBJ1-5	-	-	TGTGCCAGCAGCTTGTTGAGGGATGATCAGCCCCAGCATTTT	CASSLLRDDQPQHF
TRBV12-5	TRBJ1-5	-	few	TGTGCTAGTGGCCACCCCAGGGGTAGCAATCAGCCCCAGCATTTT	CASGHPRGSNQPQHF
TRBV7-6	TRBJ1-1	-	-	TGTGCCAGCAGCTTTACCCCGATGAAGAGGGGCGCTTTCTTT	CASSFTPMKRGAFF
TRBV4-1	TRBJ2-1	TRBD2	-	TGCGCCAGCAGCCCGCGGGAGACCAGCTCCTACAATGAGCAGTTCTTC	CASSPRETSSYNEQFF
TRBV12-3/TRBV12-4	TRBJ2-1	TRBD2	-	TGTGCCAGCAGTAGCCGCGGGGGTAAAGAGGCCAATGAGCAGTTCTTC	CASSSRGGKEANEQFF
TRBV21-1	TRBJ1-3	-	few	TGTGCCAGCAGCAAAGCCCCTAACCCCTCTGGAAACACCATATATTTT	CASSKAPNPSGNTIYF
TRBV7-8	TRBJ1-4	TRBD1	-	TGTGCCAGCAGCTTAATGACAGGGGAACCCGGGAAACTGTTTTTT	CASSLMTGEPGKLFF
TRBV6-1	TRBJ2-3	TRBD2	few	TGTGCCAGCAGTGAACTCCCCCGTAGGCTAGCGGGAGACGATACGCAGTATTTT	CASSELPRRLAGDDTQYF
TRBV12-3/TRBV12-4	TRBJ1-2	-	many	TGTGCCAGCGCGTTGACACCTGTTAACTATGGCTACACCTTC	CASALTPVNYGYTF
TRBV20-1	TRBJ2-3	TRBD2	many	TGCAGTGCTTTTCTAGCGGGAGGGGCAGATACGCAGTATTTT	CSAFLAGGADTQYF
TRBV24-1	TRBJ2-7	-	many	TGTGCCACCAGTGATTCGTCGGGTTACGAGCAGTACTTC	CATSDSSGYEQYF
TRBV5-1	TRBJ2-7	TRBD1	-	TGCGCCAGCAGCTCCACACGGGACAGGGGTGGCGAGCAGTACTTC	CASSSTRDRGGEQYF
TRBV24-1	TRBJ1-1	-	few	TGTGCCACCAGTGATTTGTTAGGGGCGGCTTTCTTT	CATSDLLGAAFF
TRBV29-1	TRBJ2-5	-	-	TGCAGCGTTCTATTGCCTAGGGGGATTTGGGAGACCCAGTACTTC	CSVLLPRGIWETQYF
TRBV19	TRBJ1-1	TRBD1	few	TGTGCCAGTAGTCCCAGGGACAGGGGGCGAGGGAACACTGAAGCTTTCTTT	CASSPRDRGRGNTEAFF
TRBV5-1	TRBJ2-7	-	-	TGCGCCAGCAGCTCGCCGGGAGACGAGCAGTACTTC	CASSSPGDEQYF
TRBV12-3/TRBV12-4	TRBJ1-2	-	-	TGTGCCAGCACCACCCGACAGTTGCCTAACTATGGCTACACCTTC	CASTTRQLPNYGYTF
TRBV5-1	TRBJ2-7	TRBD1	few	TGCGCCAGCAGCTTGACAGGGGGCCACGAGCAGTACTTC	CASSLTGGHEQYF
TRBV5-4	TRBJ2-5	-	few	TGTGCCAGCAGCTTCAGGGGAGGGACAGAGACCCAGTACTTC	CASSFRGGTETQYF
TRBV11-2	TRBJ2-6	-	few	TGTGCCAGCAGCCTCCGTCTGTCCTCTGGGGCCAACGTCCTGACTTTC	CASSLRLSSGANVLTF
TRBV18	TRBJ2-3	-	-	TGTGCCAGCCTCGCTAGGGATACGCAGTATTTT	CASLARDTQYF